Included here is one T cell receptor (beta chain) sequence, with context. The data belong to a study of T cell changes during pregnancy in multiple sclerosis. The assay was immunoSEQ multiplex PCR, and TCRdb's table has in-frame clones only and misses some. This table has fewer than 95,000 clones, about 94% appearing once. This CDR3 comprises 13 residues. The V end lost 4 bases, the J end lost 4 bases, and 11 bases lay between the germline ends. Germline-derived CDR1 and CDR2 are SQVTM and ANQGSEA. This specimen was peripheral blood, taken in the third trimester of pregnancy. The chain employs TRBV29-1 and TRBJ1-5, with D perhaps TRBD1 (5 bases). The TCR comes from a female donor with multiple sclerosis, enrolled in a pregnancy study. The CDR3 DNA is TGCAGCGTTGGGACGGGGGGAAATCAGCCCCAGCATTTT. It codes for CSVGTGGNQPQHF.